The 5 T cell receptor beta chains below all came from one sample that was sequenced in a study of CD8 T cells in Susac syndrome. After extraction with the RNeasy kit, about 0.5 to 1 ug of the RNA was reverse transcribed using random hexamers. TCRdb re-called the immunoSEQ multiplex PCR reads with MiXCR, one entry per CDR3 protein. This sample has 170,000 or so distinct CDR3 sequences, with around 93% found just once. Sequencing used CD4+ T cells from PBMCs. The receptors come from a human donor with multiple sclerosis.

In this sample, this clonotype turned up once. The V call is TRBV28, the J call TRBJ2-7; 8 nucleotides match TRBD2. CDR1 is MDHEN and CDR2 is SYDVKM in the germline V gene. Germline trimming cut 5 bases from V and 2 bases from J; bases unmatched to any gene: 8. This CDR3 is 15 amino acids long. CDR3 residues: CASSAPSGSTYEQYF. Here the CDR3 DNA reads TGTGCCAGCAGTGCCCCCAGCGGGAGTACCTACGAGCAGTACTTC.

The J gene is TRBJ2-3, the V gene TRBV11-2; 11 bases line up with TRBD2. V lost 0 bases to trimming and J lost 5 bases; unmatched junction nucleotides: 4. The CDR3 totals 16 residues. Germline loops: CDR1 SGHAT, CDR2 FQNNGV. The CDR3 sequence: CASSLDSGGVGDTQYF. DNA for the CDR3: TGTGCCAGCAGCTTAGATAGCGGGGGGGTCGGAGATACGCAGTATTTT.

The J gene is TRBJ1-4, the V gene TRBV18; possibly TRBD1 for D (5 bases). Germline-derived CDR1 and CDR2 are KGHSH and LQKENI. V lost 0 bases and J lost 7, with 12 bases in between. The CDR3 has 15 amino acids. This chain's CDR3 is CASSPPEGPSEKLFF. In DNA form, the CDR3 reads TGTGCCAGCTCACCACCGGAGGGACCGAGTGAAAAACTGTTTTTT. The full variable domain, in which reference TRBV18 and TRBJ1-4 provide the parts outside the CDR3, is NAGVMQNPRHLVRRRGQEARLRCSPMKGHSHVYWYRQLPEEGLKFMVYLQKENIIDESGMPKERFSAEFPKEGPSILRIQQVVRGDSAAYFCASSPPEGPSEKLFFGSGTQLSVL.

This rearrangement joins TRBV27 to TRBJ1-4, with 7 bases lining up with TRBD1. Trimming took 8 bases from V and 3 from J; bases not matched to a gene: 9. Germline V lookup: CDR1 MNHEY, CDR2 SMNVEV (reference sequence). There are 15 residues in the CDR3. DNA of the CDR3: TGTGCCAGCTGCTCAAAGGGGGCACCTAATGAAAAACTGTTTTTT. This encodes CASCSKGAPNEKLFF.

The chain recombines TRBV18 with TRBJ1-1; 7 positions agree with TRBD1. Per the germline V gene, CDR1 is KGHSH and CDR2 is LQKENI. Trimming took 3 bases from V and 5 from J; bases not matched to a gene: 6. The CDR3 is 14 amino acids. CDR3 DNA: TGTGCCAGCTCACCCGGGACAGTTCAAACTGAAGCTTTCTTT. Protein product: CASSPGTVQTEAFF.